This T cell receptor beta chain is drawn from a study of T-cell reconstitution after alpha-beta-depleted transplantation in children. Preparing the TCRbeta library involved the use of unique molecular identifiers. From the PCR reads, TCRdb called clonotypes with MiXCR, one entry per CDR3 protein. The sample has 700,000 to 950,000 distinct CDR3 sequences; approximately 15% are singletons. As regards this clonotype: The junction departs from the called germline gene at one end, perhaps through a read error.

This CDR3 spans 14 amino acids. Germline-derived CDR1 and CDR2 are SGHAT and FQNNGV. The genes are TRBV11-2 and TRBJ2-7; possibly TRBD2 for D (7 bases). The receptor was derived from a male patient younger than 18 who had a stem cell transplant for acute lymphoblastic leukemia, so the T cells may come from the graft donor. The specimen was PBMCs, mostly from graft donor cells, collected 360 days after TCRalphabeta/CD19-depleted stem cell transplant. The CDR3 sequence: CASSDRGAYYVQYF. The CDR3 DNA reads TGTGCCAGCAGCGATCGGGGGGCCTACTACGTGCAGTACTTC.